This TCR beta chain derives from a study of T-cell memory formation after mild COVID-19. Looking at the study overall: TCR clusters were mostly confined to one donor each. Findings of the study overall: Whether day 37 second-wave clones are SARS-CoV-2-specific was not confirmed.

TCRdb itself ran the 5' RACE reads through MiXCR, one entry per CDR3 protein. Among 350,000 to 500,000 distinct CDR3 sequences, 20% were seen once, and the ten largest hold 8.4%. The CDR3 totals 11 residues. V was pared by 7 bases and J by 2 bases, with 6 bases between. CDR1 is SNHLY, CDR2 FYNNEI, per germline. This clonotype turned up a few times. Its target is not known. Sequenced sample: PBMCs or a T cell subset sorted from them (not recorded which). The sequence derives from an adult woman who had mild COVID-19 (a few samples of this study predate the infection). Cell type and time point are not known. This chain joins TRBV2 and TRBJ2-7; no definite D call. Here the CDR3 DNA reads TGTGCCAGCACCTACGCCTACGAGCAGTACTTC. It yields the protein CASTYAYEQYF.